The 23 T cell receptor beta chains below all came from one sample that was sequenced in a study of human T cells and chemical hapten exposure (dated by TCRdb to the early 2020s). The time point label for this specimen denotes: patch test 1, 2 weeks after DPC sensitization. Sample treatment or condition, as interpreted from the label and publication: therapeutic diphenylcyclopropenone sensitization with weekly scalp DPC. Total RNA was extracted from unfractionated whole blood collected in Tempus Blood RNA tubes. Receptor amplification or capture employed RACE. Instrument used: NextSeq 500. TCRdb redid the processing of the public reads, applying fastp at Q25 and MiXCR, and retained in-frame beta chains. CDR3 protein sequences are deduplicated, and each keeps its most common genes and DNA. This sample gives some 41,000 distinct CDR3 sequences in total; 4% of them show up just once. The ten top clones hold approximately 24% of the sample.

Sequenced here: whole blood, sampled in connection with sensitization to the hapten diphenylcyclopropenone (DPC). The source is a man aged 50 to 59 with alopecia areata. Some clones in this sample may be carry-over from other donors' samples.

This clonotype was detected many times. At one end, the junction sequence differs from germline, possibly due to a read error. V is TRBV11-2 and J is TRBJ2-1; 8 positions match TRBD2. This CDR3 has 14 residues. Looked up from germline, CDR1 is SGHAT and CDR2 is FQNNGV. The DNA of the CDR3 is TGTGCCAGCAGTTTAGACCGACTAGCGATTGAGCAGTTCTTC. Amino acids: CASSLDRLAIEQFF. The whole variable domain, filled in from reference TRBV11-2 and TRBJ2-1, reads EAGVAQSPRYKIIEKRQSVAFWCNPISGHATLYWYQQILGQGPKLLIQFQNNGVVDDSQLPKDRFSAERLKGVDSTLKIQPAKLEDSAVYLCASSLDRLAIEQFFGPGTRLTVL.

At least ten counts were recorded for this clonotype. This chain uses TRBV28 with TRBJ2-3, with TRBD2 matching over 8 bases. The CDR3 runs 15 residues. CDR1 and CDR2 from the germline V gene are MDHEN and SYDVKM. V was clipped by 6 bases and J by 4 bases; unmatched bases: 9. The CDR3 here is CASRSSGRGADTQYF. For the CDR3, the DNA is TGTGCCAGCAGATCGAGCGGGAGAGGGGCAGATACGCAGTATTTT.

This clonotype was found many times. This chain links TRBV6-5 with TRBJ2-5; 9 nucleotides line up with TRBD2. The V gene end was trimmed by 7 bases and the J gene end by 2 bases; junction bases not matched to a gene: 2. Germline assignment: CDR1 MNHEY and CDR2 SVGAGI. CDR3 length equals 13 residues. The CDR3 reads CASKLAGQETQYF. DNA for the CDR3: TGTGCCAGCAAGCTAGCGGGGCAAGAGACCCAGTACTTC.

The sample holds many counts of this clonotype. The chain is built from TRBV29-1 and TRBJ1-4, with TRBD1 matching over 11 bases. Germline V gene lookup returns CDR1 SQVTM and CDR2 ANQGSEA. The CDR3 has 13 residues. The V gene end was trimmed by 5 bases and the J gene end by 8 bases; junction bases not matched to a gene: 4. CDR3 DNA: TGCAGCGTTCGGACAGGGGGCCGGGAAAAACTGTTTTTT. Translating gives CSVRTGGREKLFF.

This clonotype was observed many times. The chain employs TRBV6-5 and TRBJ2-1; 8 nucleotides align to TRBD2. The CDR3 covers 20 residues. Per germline, CDR1 MNHEY and CDR2 SVGAGI. V was clipped by 6 bases and J by 0 bases; unmatched bases: 19. CDR3 coding DNA: TGTGCCAGCAGCCGCAGAGGGATAGCGGGATCTCCCAGCTCCTACAATGAGCAGTTCTTC. Its translation is CASSRRGIAGSPSSYNEQFF.

The sample holds many counts of this clonotype. The rearrangement uses TRBV6-2 or TRBV6-3 and TRBJ1-5, with TRBD1 identical over 9 bases. Germline CDR1 reads MNHEY; CDR2 reads SVGEGT. The J segment lost 8 bases and the V segment lost 7 bases, leaving 15 bases of the junction unmatched. The CDR3 spans 16 residues. This chain's CDR3 is CASTRYNTGGEEPQHF. The DNA of the CDR3 is TGTGCCAGCACCCGTTACAACACAGGGGGCGAGGAGCCCCAGCATTTT.

The chain uses TRBV27 and TRBJ1-1, with D hard to call. The germline gives CDR1 MNHEY, CDR2 SMNVEV (reference sequence). The CDR3 length is 14 residues. V was pared by 3 bases and J by 1 base, with 9 bases between. The CDR3 is CASSFSSGNTEAFF. In DNA, the CDR3 is TGTGCCAGCAGTTTCTCCAGCGGGAACACTGAAGCTTTCTTT.

This clonotype was seen at least ten times. The gene calls are TRBV6-1 and TRBJ2-1; 7 bases align to TRBD2. The CDR3 consists of 13 residues. V gave up 0 bases and J gave up 9 bases; unmatched junction bases: 2. Germline assignment: CDR1 MNHNS and CDR2 SASEGT. The CDR3 here is CASSEARGTEQFF. The CDR3 DNA sequence: TGTGCCAGCAGTGAAGCGCGGGGGACTGAGCAGTTCTTC.

This clonotype was recorded many times. The chain combines TRBV4-3 with TRBJ2-4; 8 bases match TRBD2. The V gene's germline CDR1 is LGHNA and CDR2 YSLEER. The trim removed 4 bases at V and 8 bases at J, leaving 4 bases unmatched. The CDR3 is 13 residues long. This CDR3 reads CASSRSGTDIQYF. The CDR3 region has the DNA TGCGCCAGCAGCCGTAGCGGGACGGACATTCAGTACTTC.

This clonotype was seen many times. The rearrangement joins TRBV5-1 to TRBJ2-5; D call uncertain. Germline V lookup: CDR1 SGHRS, CDR2 YFSETQ. Deletions cut 0 bases from V and 4 bases from J, with 13 bases between. This CDR3 is built from 15 residues. CDR3 in DNA: TGCGCCAGCAGCTTGGTCGACGGTGGGTTAGAGACCCAGTACTTC. Translating gives CASSLVDGGLETQYF.

This clonotype was seen at least ten times. The chain links TRBV2 to TRBJ2-1; 7 bases fit TRBD2. This CDR3 spans 14 amino acids. J gave up 9 bases and V 8 bases, and 13 bases lay outside the gene matches. Per germline, CDR1 SNHLY and CDR2 FYNNEI. Here the CDR3 DNA reads TGTGCCAGCTCTGAACTAGCGCCCCCGGGTGAGCAGTTCTTC. Its protein is CASSELAPPGEQFF.

Written as DNA, the CDR3 is TGTGCCAGCAGTGGCCGAGCGGGTATGGGCACTGAAGCTTTCTTT. The encoded protein is CASSGRAGMGTEAFF. The chain has TRBV25-1 and TRBJ1-1; D is uncertain. The V gene lost 4 bases and the J gene lost 4 bases, with 16 bases spanning the gap. Germline V gene sequence: CDR1 MGHDK, CDR2 SYGVNS. This CDR3 is 15 amino acids long.

Comment on this clonotype: This may arise from a read error, as a much more abundant clone is one base away. The DNA for the CDR3 is TGCAGTGCTAGACCCCCTACTAGCGGGGGATCCTACGAGCAGTACTTC. Its protein is CSARPPTSGGSYEQYF. This rearrangement joins TRBV20-1 to TRBJ2-7, with TRBD2 matching over 11 bases. This CDR3 is built from 16 residues. V gave up 2 bases and J gave up 1 base; unmatched junction bases: 7. Germline CDR1 and CDR2: DFQATT and SNEGSKA (reference sequence).

This clonotype was detected ten times or more. V gene TRBV29-1 combines with J gene TRBJ2-7; possibly TRBD1 or TRBD2 for D (5 bases each). Per germline, CDR1 SQVTM and CDR2 ANQGSEA. The CDR3 length is 14 residues. V shed 4 bases and J shed 4 bases, with 17 bases lying between them. CDR3 coding DNA: TGCAGCGTTGTGGTACGGGGCCTTTGGTACGAGCAGTACTTC. Its protein is CSVVVRGLWYEQYF.

This clonotype was seen repeatedly, ten times or more. The rearrangement joins TRBV7-2 to TRBJ2-1, with 8 bases lining up with TRBD2. Germline lookup yields CDR1 SGHTA and CDR2 FQGNSA. V shed 1 base and J 9 bases; nucleotides not matched to a gene: 5. The CDR3 has 14 amino acids. The CDR3 region is CASSLGFGGGEQFF. The CDR3 DNA sequence: TGTGCCAGCAGCTTAGGGTTCGGGGGGGGTGAGCAGTTCTTC.

This clonotype was counted many times. This sequence joins TRBV6-5 and TRBJ2-7, with 11 bases aligning to TRBD2. The CDR3 extends over 16 amino acids. After removal of 6 bases from V and 1 base from J, the junction contained 8 bases not matched to a gene. Germline V gene sequence: CDR1 MNHEY, CDR2 SVGAGI. The CDR3 loop is CASRKSGTSGSYEQYF. The CDR3, as DNA: TGTGCCAGCAGAAAATCCGGGACTAGCGGATCCTACGAGCAGTACTTC.

This clonotype has ten or more counts. The V call is TRBV6-2 or TRBV6-3, the J call TRBJ2-1; 14 positions match TRBD2. V lost 6 bases, J lost 1 base, and 5 bases stayed unmatched. From germline, CDR1 is MNHEY and CDR2 SVGEGT. CDR3 length: 17 residues. The CDR3 bases are TGTGCCAGCAGACCGGGACTAGCGGGAGTTTCCTACAATGAGCAGTTCTTC. Amino acid sequence: CASRPGLAGVSYNEQFF.

This clonotype has ten or more counts. J is TRBJ2-7 and V is TRBV6-5; 12 bases match TRBD1. The V gene end was trimmed by 10 bases and the J gene end by 7 bases; junction bases not matched to a gene: 5. Per the germline V gene, CDR1 is MNHEY and CDR2 is SVGAGI. The CDR3 consists of 12 residues. The CDR3 reads CATGTGGREQYF. Written as DNA, the CDR3 is TGTGCCACGGGGACAGGGGGCCGAGAGCAGTACTTC.

This clonotype was seen ten or more times. CDR3 nucleotides: TGTGCCAGCAGTGACATTGTTCCGGGCCGAACCCATAGCACAGATACGCAGTATTTT. Encoded protein: CASSDIVPGRTHSTDTQYF. The chain joins TRBV2 to TRBJ2-3, with unresolved D. This CDR3 spans 19 amino acids. V was cut by 3 bases and J by 0 bases, with 22 bases left in between. Germline CDR1 is SNHLY and CDR2 is FYNNEI. Combining the CDR3 with reference TRBV2 and TRBJ2-3 gives the whole variable domain EPEVTQTPSHQVTQMGQEVILRCVPISNHLYFYWYRQILGQKVEFLVSFYNNEISEKSEIFDDQFSVERPDGSNFTLKIRSTKLEDSAMYFCASSDIVPGRTHSTDTQYFGPGTRLTVL.

This clonotype was counted many times. The gene calls are TRBV11-1 and TRBJ2-3; 7 bases are a match to TRBD2. V shed 1 base, J shed 4 bases, and the junction held 8 bases outside the gene matches. Germline V gene lookup returns CDR1 SGHAT and CDR2 FQDESV (reference sequence). The CDR3 consists of 16 residues. CDR3 protein: CASSLGGGVDADTQYF. For the CDR3, the DNA is TGTGCCAGCAGCTTAGGCGGGGGAGTTGATGCAGATACGCAGTATTTT. The full variable domain, with the rest looked up from reference TRBV11-1 and TRBJ2-3, is EAEVAQSPRYKITEKSQAVAFWCDPISGHATLYWYRQILGQGPELLVQFQDESVVDDSQLPKDRFSAERLKGVDSTLKIQPAELGDSAMYLCASSLGGGVDADTQYFGPGTRLTVL.

This clonotype was counted many times. This chain connects TRBV28 to TRBJ2-7, with TRBD1 matching 11 bases. V trimming: 5 bases; J trimming: 5 bases; junction bases outside the gene matches: 5. Looked up from germline, CDR1 is MDHEN and CDR2 is SYDVKM. The CDR3 covers 14 residues. The chain's CDR3 is CASSPGTGGDEQYF. For the CDR3, the DNA is TGTGCCAGCAGTCCCGGGACAGGGGGTGACGAGCAGTACTTC. Using reference TRBV28 and TRBJ2-7 for the parts outside the CDR3, the full variable domain is DVKVTQSSRYLVKRTGEKVFLECVQDMDHENMFWYRQDPGLGLRLIYFSYDVKMKEKGDIPEGYSVSREKKERFSLILESASTNQTSMYLCASSPGTGGDEQYFGPGTRLTVT.

The sample holds many counts of this clonotype. The V call is TRBV12-3 or TRBV12-4, the J call TRBJ2-5, with 7 bases fitting TRBD2. Germline trimming cut 3 bases from V and 2 bases from J; bases unmatched to any gene: 3. CDR3 length: 14 amino acids. This chain's CDR3 is CASSFSSGQETQYF. CDR3 bases: TGTGCCAGCAGTTTTTCTAGCGGACAAGAGACCCAGTACTTC.

In this sample, this clonotype turned up a few times. V is TRBV20-1 and J is TRBJ1-3; D call uncertain. CDR1 is DFQATT and CDR2 is SNEGSKA in the germline V gene (reference sequence). V lost 0 bases, J lost 0 bases, and 12 bases lay in between. This CDR3 is built from 16 residues. DNA for the CDR3: TGCAGTGCTAGAGATTGGACTGGAAGCTCTGGAAACACCATATATTTT. Protein sequence: CSARDWTGSSGNTIYF.